Given below is one T cell receptor beta chain in context. Antigen specificity is unknown. The data are from a study of OX40 agonist ivuxolimab in advanced cancers. Background on the study: At doses from 0.01 to 10 mg/kg, patients were given intravenous ivuxolimab every 2 weeks. Study results and limitations: Among the lowest peripheral clonal expansion occurred in 0.1-3.0 mg/kg partial responders. On average, a greater number of expanded clones characterised CD8+ T cells relative to CD4+. At 0.1 to 3.0 mg/kg and by week 6, clonal expansion occurred in CD4+ and CD8+ blood T cells.

TCRdb keeps only in-frame clones here, not all; method: immunoSEQ multiplex PCR. Here the sample spans about 21,000 clones, roughly four fifths being singletons. Germline V CDR1 and CDR2: SGHTA, FQGNSA. The length of the CDR3 is 15 residues. V lost 2 bases, J lost 4 bases, and 5 bases stayed unmatched. Material: CD4+ or CD8+ T cells sorted from blood, obtained in a trial of the OX40 agonist ivuxolimab. This sequence joins TRBV7-2 and TRBJ2-1; 7 bases line up with TRBD2. This clonotype was sampled from an adult with an advanced solid tumor such as melanoma, head and neck, liver or kidney cancer. The DNA of the CDR3 is TGTGCCAGCAGCTTACTAGCGGCGACATACAATGAGCAGTTCTTC. Its protein is CASSLLAATYNEQFF.